This TCR beta chain is drawn from a study of CD8+ T cells in alopecia areata. Study at large: Each day, treated patients took oral tofacitinib twice, at 5 to 10 mg per dose. Tofacitinib exposure lasted 6 to 18 months, followed by 6 months off drug.

Regarding the study as a whole: Sequencing of scalp samples also captures resident alphabeta T cells of normal skin.

V lost 6 bases and J lost 13, with 16 bases in between. Looked up from germline, CDR1 is DFQATT and CDR2 is SNEGSKA (reference sequence). The CDR3 covers 11 residues. As for this clone: Its antigen is still unknown.

Following RNA extraction, reverse transcription yielded cDNA that acted as the sequencing template. The repertoire was sequenced with immunoSEQ multiplex PCR; TCRdb's copy has only in-frame clones and lacks some. The sample records fewer than 250,000 clones, more than 55% being singletons. Treatment reported: oral pan-JAK inhibitor, 5-10 mg twice daily. Peripheral blood and lesional scalp punch biopsies were taken from alopecia areata patients. This chain joins TRBV20-1 and TRBJ2-4; D possibly corresponds to TRBD2 (6 bases). The sequenced sample was CD4+ T cells sorted from blood, obtained at week 4, from a patient treated with tofacitinib. The receptor's source is a human donor with alopecia areata. The CDR3 region has the DNA TGCAGTGCCCCCGAGACTAGTCAGCAGTACTTC. Translated, it gives CSAPETSQQYF.